A selection of T cell receptor beta chains follows, all from one sample in a study of regulatory T cells in long-lasting Graves disease. TCRdb called the multiplex PCR reads again in MiXCR, with one record for every CDR3 protein. The table lists around 450,000 distinct CDR3 sequences, around 16% of them singletons. This sample also appeared in a second study, on T cells in Graves' hyperthyroidism and ophthalmopathy.

The source material was peripheral blood mononuclear cells (PBMCs), sampled at new diagnosis, from a patient treated with antithyroid drugs. These TCRs come from a woman aged 40 to 49 with Graves disease. Both conserved end residues are part of each CDR3. D genes are given only for firm matches. A clone size is listed for some rows: how often the clone was seen (once, few, many), or a class if it is expanded.

D gene: .; clone size: .; J gene: TRBJ2-1; V gene: TRBV27; CDR3 protein: CASSLVRVGWDDNNEQFF; CDR3 DNA: TGTGCCAGCAGTTTAGTCAGGGTCGGTTGGGACGACAACAATGAGCAGTTCTTC
D gene: .; clone size: many; J gene: TRBJ2-7; V gene: TRBV6-1; CDR3 protein: CASTPAPGEQYF; CDR3 DNA: TGTGCCAGCACCCCCGCACCCGGCGAGCAGTACTTC
D gene: .; clone size: few; J gene: TRBJ2-2; V gene: TRBV27; CDR3 protein: CASSPLPGETGELFF; CDR3 DNA: TGTGCCAGCAGTCCCCTCCCGGGTGAAACCGGGGAGCTGTTTTTT
D gene: TRBD2; clone size: many; J gene: TRBJ2-7; V gene: TRBV6-2/TRBV6-3; CDR3 protein: CASSSPLAGIPYEQYF; CDR3 DNA: TGTGCCAGCAGTTCGCCTCTAGCGGGAATCCCCTACGAGCAGTACTTC
D gene: .; clone size: many; J gene: TRBJ2-5; V gene: TRBV13; CDR3 protein: CASSLVSGETQYF; CDR3 DNA: TGTGCCAGCAGCTTAGTCTCCGGAGAGACCCAGTACTTC
D gene: TRBD2; clone size: many; J gene: TRBJ2-7; V gene: TRBV6-2/TRBV6-3; CDR3 protein: CASSSSGLEGEQYF; CDR3 DNA: TGTGCCAGCAGTTCATCGGGACTAGAAGGCGAGCAGTACTTC
D gene: TRBD1; clone size: .; J gene: TRBJ1-1; V gene: TRBV5-1; CDR3 protein: CASSLAGAGGRTEAFF; CDR3 DNA: TGCGCCAGCAGCTTGGCCGGGGCAGGGGGTCGTACTGAAGCTTTCTTT
D gene: TRBD2; clone size: .; J gene: TRBJ2-5; V gene: TRBV9; CDR3 protein: CASSATGGGPGETQYF; CDR3 DNA: TGTGCCAGCAGCGCGACTGGGGGAGGGCCGGGAGAGACCCAGTACTTC
D gene: TRBD2; clone size: many; J gene: TRBJ2-5; V gene: TRBV24-1; CDR3 protein: CATASGRLQETQYF; CDR3 DNA: TGTGCCACGGCTAGCGGGAGACTCCAAGAGACCCAGTACTTC
D gene: .; clone size: many; J gene: TRBJ2-1; V gene: TRBV2; CDR3 protein: CASSELVSSYNEQFF; CDR3 DNA: TGTGCCAGCAGTGAACTGGTTAGCTCCTACAATGAGCAGTTCTTC
D gene: .; clone size: many; J gene: TRBJ2-7; V gene: TRBV11-3; CDR3 protein: CASSSPNAYEQYF; CDR3 DNA: TGTGCCAGCAGCTCCCCAAACGCCTACGAGCAGTACTTC
D gene: .; clone size: many; J gene: TRBJ1-1; V gene: TRBV18; CDR3 protein: CASFPDSVRTEAFF; CDR3 DNA: TGTGCCAGCTTCCCGGACAGCGTACGGACTGAAGCTTTCTTT
D gene: .; clone size: many; J gene: TRBJ2-7; V gene: TRBV20-1; CDR3 protein: CSASDSSEYEQYF; CDR3 DNA: TGCAGTGCTTCTGACAGTTCAGAATACGAGCAGTACTTC
D gene: TRBD1; clone size: .; J gene: TRBJ1-2; V gene: TRBV7-9; CDR3 protein: CVSQFRGVDGYTF; CDR3 DNA: TGTGTCAGCCAGTTCAGGGGGGTGGATGGCTACACCTTC
D gene: TRBD1; clone size: .; J gene: TRBJ2-2; V gene: TRBV28; CDR3 protein: CASSSPGQGKAGELFF; CDR3 DNA: TGTGCCAGCAGTTCTCCTGGACAGGGAAAAGCCGGGGAGCTGTTTTTT
D gene: .; clone size: many; J gene: TRBJ2-1; V gene: TRBV2; CDR3 protein: CASSSPAASSNEQFF; CDR3 DNA: TGTGCCAGCAGCTCACCGGCAGCTAGCAGCAATGAGCAGTTCTTC
D gene: .; clone size: .; J gene: TRBJ2-2; V gene: TRBV30; CDR3 protein: CAWGLQGLAVTGELFF; CDR3 DNA: TGTGCCTGGGGGCTTCAGGGGCTGGCTGTGACCGGGGAGCTGTTTTTT
D gene: .; clone size: .; J gene: TRBJ2-7; V gene: TRBV12-3/TRBV12-4; CDR3 protein: CASSPRTSHIQEQYF; CDR3 DNA: TGTGCCAGCAGTCCCCGGACGAGCCATATACAGGAGCAGTACTTC
D gene: .; clone size: many; J gene: TRBJ1-2; V gene: TRBV28; CDR3 protein: CASNTRIGGGYTF; CDR3 DNA: TGTGCCAGCAATACCAGGATCGGGGGTGGCTACACCTTC
D gene: TRBD2; clone size: many; J gene: TRBJ2-7; V gene: TRBV11-3; CDR3 protein: CASNFDGGGSYEQYF; CDR3 DNA: TGTGCCAGCAACTTCGACGGCGGGGGCTCCTACGAGCAGTACTTC
D gene: TRBD1; clone size: few; J gene: TRBJ1-1; V gene: TRBV7-3; CDR3 protein: CASSLDPGGSTEAFF; CDR3 DNA: TGTGCCAGCAGCTTAGACCCAGGGGGATCCACTGAAGCTTTCTTT
D gene: TRBD2; clone size: few; J gene: TRBJ2-3; V gene: TRBV20-1; CDR3 protein: CSAIGGADTQYF; CDR3 DNA: TGCAGTGCTATTGGGGGGGCAGATACGCAGTATTTT
D gene: TRBD2; clone size: .; J gene: TRBJ2-1; V gene: TRBV7-3; CDR3 protein: CASNAGGGLLGNEQFF; CDR3 DNA: TGTGCCAGCAACGCCGGGGGGGGCTTATTGGGCAATGAGCAGTTCTTC
D gene: TRBD1; clone size: .; J gene: TRBJ1-2; V gene: TRBV30; CDR3 protein: CAWRRGKGAGGYTF; CDR3 DNA: TGTGCCTGGAGAAGAGGAAAGGGGGCTGGAGGCTACACCTTC
D gene: TRBD2; clone size: .; J gene: TRBJ2-2; V gene: TRBV25-1; CDR3 protein: CASGRGPSGRGRDTGELFF; CDR3 DNA: TGTGCCAGCGGCCGTGGGCCTAGCGGGAGGGGTCGGGACACCGGGGAGCTGTTTTTT
D gene: TRBD1; clone size: many; J gene: TRBJ2-2; V gene: TRBV7-2; CDR3 protein: CASSQGAGAGELFF; CDR3 DNA: TGTGCCAGCAGCCAGGGGGCAGGGGCCGGGGAGCTGTTTTTT
D gene: .; clone size: many; J gene: TRBJ2-3; V gene: TRBV6-1; CDR3 protein: CASRREGDTQYF; CDR3 DNA: TGTGCCAGCAGGCGCGAGGGAGATACGCAGTATTTT
D gene: TRBD2; clone size: .; J gene: TRBJ2-1; V gene: TRBV30; CDR3 protein: CAWSVDSGIYNEQFF; CDR3 DNA: TGTGCCTGGAGTGTGGATAGCGGGATCTACAATGAGCAGTTCTTC
D gene: TRBD1; clone size: .; J gene: TRBJ2-1; V gene: TRBV27; CDR3 protein: CASSHGQGDVF; CDR3 DNA: TGTGCCAGCAGCCACGGACAGGGTGATGTCTTC
D gene: TRBD2; clone size: few; J gene: TRBJ2-3; V gene: TRBV5-1; CDR3 protein: CASSSIAGADTQYF; CDR3 DNA: TGCGCCAGCAGCTCTATAGCGGGAGCAGATACGCAGTATTTT
D gene: .; clone size: many; J gene: TRBJ2-7; V gene: TRBV12-3/TRBV12-4; CDR3 protein: CASTQGVGSYEQYF; CDR3 DNA: TGTGCCAGCACTCAGGGAGTTGGATCCTACGAGCAGTACTTC
D gene: TRBD1; clone size: many; J gene: TRBJ1-1; V gene: TRBV11-2; CDR3 protein: CASSLDRGSTEAFF; CDR3 DNA: TGTGCCAGCAGCTTAGACAGGGGGAGCACTGAAGCTTTCTTT
D gene: TRBD1; clone size: .; J gene: TRBJ2-7; V gene: TRBV20-1; CDR3 protein: CSASEARGRHEQYF; CDR3 DNA: TGCAGTGCTAGCGAGGCCAGGGGGCGCCACGAGCAGTACTTC
D gene: TRBD2; clone size: many; J gene: TRBJ2-2; V gene: TRBV12-3/TRBV12-4; CDR3 protein: CASSDIAGGHTGELFF; CDR3 DNA: TGTGCCAGCAGTGACATAGCGGGAGGGCACACCGGGGAGCTGTTTTTT
D gene: TRBD2; clone size: many; J gene: TRBJ2-5; V gene: TRBV28; CDR3 protein: CASSPWAAAGAQYF; CDR3 DNA: TGTGCCAGCAGCCCCTGGGCGGCCGCGGGGGCCCAGTACTTC
D gene: .; clone size: .; J gene: TRBJ1-1; V gene: TRBV18; CDR3 protein: CASSKNRLGNTEAFF; CDR3 DNA: TGTGCCAGCTCAAAGAATAGACTGGGGAACACTGAAGCTTTCTTT
D gene: TRBD2; clone size: .; J gene: TRBJ2-7; V gene: TRBV5-1; CDR3 protein: CASSLEASGISEQYF; CDR3 DNA: TGCGCCAGCAGCTTGGAAGCTAGCGGGATCTCCGAGCAGTACTTC
D gene: TRBD1; clone size: .; J gene: TRBJ1-2; V gene: TRBV6-5; CDR3 protein: CASSYGTGSPPGYTF; CDR3 DNA: TGTGCCAGCAGTTACGGGACAGGGAGTCCTCCTGGCTACACCTTC
D gene: .; clone size: few; J gene: TRBJ2-1; V gene: TRBV20-1; CDR3 protein: CSARDTREVYNEQFF; CDR3 DNA: TGCAGTGCTAGAGATACGAGGGAGGTCTACAATGAGCAGTTCTTC
D gene: TRBD1; clone size: many; J gene: TRBJ2-4; V gene: TRBV2; CDR3 protein: CASSVYRDRVARNIQYF; CDR3 DNA: TGTGCCAGCAGCGTATACCGGGACAGGGTCGCGAGGAACATTCAGTACTTC
D gene: .; clone size: many; J gene: TRBJ1-2; V gene: TRBV5-1; CDR3 protein: CASSPRGSLSYGYTF; CDR3 DNA: TGCGCCAGCAGCCCGCGTGGGTCCCTTTCATATGGCTACACCTTC
D gene: .; clone size: .; J gene: TRBJ2-7; V gene: TRBV6-1; CDR3 protein: CASRRLRPQGEQYF; CDR3 DNA: TGTGCCAGCAGACGACTTCGACCCCAGGGCGAGCAGTACTTC
D gene: .; clone size: many; J gene: TRBJ1-1; V gene: TRBV28; CDR3 protein: CASSPVGSTEAFF; CDR3 DNA: TGTGCCAGCAGTCCTGTGGGGAGCACTGAAGCTTTCTTT
D gene: .; clone size: .; J gene: TRBJ2-5; V gene: TRBV20-1; CDR3 protein: CSASTPYRSQETQYF; CDR3 DNA: TGCAGTGCTAGTACCCCCTACCGGAGCCAAGAGACCCAGTACTTC
D gene: TRBD1; clone size: few; J gene: TRBJ1-2; V gene: TRBV19; CDR3 protein: CASKSPGQGRYTF; CDR3 DNA: TGTGCCAGTAAGTCCCCGGGACAGGGACGCTACACCTTC
D gene: .; clone size: .; J gene: TRBJ2-7; V gene: TRBV9; CDR3 protein: CASSVGVYSYEQYF; CDR3 DNA: TGTGCCAGCAGCGTAGGTGTCTACTCCTACGAGCAGTACTTC
D gene: TRBD2; clone size: many; J gene: TRBJ2-1; V gene: TRBV7-9; CDR3 protein: CASSLGLAGEEFF; CDR3 DNA: TGTGCCAGCAGCTTAGGACTAGCGGGAGAAGAGTTCTTC
D gene: .; clone size: few; J gene: TRBJ2-3; V gene: TRBV7-3; CDR3 protein: CASSFEAADTQYF; CDR3 DNA: TGTGCCAGCAGCTTCGAGGCGGCGGATACGCAGTATTTT
D gene: .; clone size: .; J gene: TRBJ2-7; V gene: TRBV5-1; CDR3 protein: CASSILGEQYF; CDR3 DNA: TGTGCCAGCAGCATCCTGGGCGAGCAGTACTTC
D gene: TRBD1; clone size: many; J gene: TRBJ1-1; V gene: TRBV2; CDR3 protein: CASGGQGRTEAFF; CDR3 DNA: TGTGCCAGCGGGGGACAGGGGAGGACTGAAGCTTTCTTT
D gene: .; clone size: few; J gene: TRBJ2-6; V gene: TRBV5-1; CDR3 protein: CASSSRVEVLSGANVLTF; CDR3 DNA: TGCGCCAGCAGCTCACGGGTTGAGGTCCTCTCTGGGGCCAACGTCCTGACTTTC
D gene: .; clone size: many; J gene: TRBJ2-1; V gene: TRBV11-2; CDR3 protein: CASSLAGDPYNEQFF; CDR3 DNA: TGTGCCAGCAGCTTAGCGGGAGATCCCTACAATGAGCAGTTCTTC
D gene: TRBD2; clone size: many; J gene: TRBJ2-7; V gene: TRBV20-1; CDR3 protein: CSASPSGSGEQYF; CDR3 DNA: TGCAGTGCTAGTCCTAGCGGGAGCGGCGAGCAGTACTTC